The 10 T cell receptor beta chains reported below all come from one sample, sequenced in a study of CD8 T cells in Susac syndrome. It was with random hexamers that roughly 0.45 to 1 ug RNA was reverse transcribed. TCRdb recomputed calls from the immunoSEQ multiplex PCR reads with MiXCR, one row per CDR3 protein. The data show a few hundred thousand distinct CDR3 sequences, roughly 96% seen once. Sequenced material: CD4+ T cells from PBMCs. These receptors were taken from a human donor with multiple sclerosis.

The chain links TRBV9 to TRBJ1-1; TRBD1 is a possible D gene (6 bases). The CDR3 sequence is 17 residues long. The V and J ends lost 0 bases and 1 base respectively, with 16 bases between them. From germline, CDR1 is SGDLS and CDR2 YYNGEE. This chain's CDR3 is CASSVAPRDKRNTEAFF. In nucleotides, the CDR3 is TGTGCCAGCAGCGTAGCCCCTCGGGACAAGAGGAACACTGAAGCTTTCTTT.

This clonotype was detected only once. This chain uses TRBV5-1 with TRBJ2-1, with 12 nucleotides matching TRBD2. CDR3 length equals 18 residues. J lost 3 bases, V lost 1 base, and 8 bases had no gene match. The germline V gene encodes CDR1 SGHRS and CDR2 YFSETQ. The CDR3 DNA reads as TGCGCCAGCAGCTTGAGTCCTAGCGGGAGGGTAGTCTACAATGAGCAGTTCTTC. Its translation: CASSLSPSGRVVYNEQFF.

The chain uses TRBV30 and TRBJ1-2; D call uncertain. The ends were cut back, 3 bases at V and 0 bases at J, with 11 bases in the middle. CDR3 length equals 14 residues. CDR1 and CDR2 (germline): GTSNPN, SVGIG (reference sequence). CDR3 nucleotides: TGTGCCTGGAGCCACCGGGCACCTAACTATGGCTACACCTTC. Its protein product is CAWSHRAPNYGYTF.

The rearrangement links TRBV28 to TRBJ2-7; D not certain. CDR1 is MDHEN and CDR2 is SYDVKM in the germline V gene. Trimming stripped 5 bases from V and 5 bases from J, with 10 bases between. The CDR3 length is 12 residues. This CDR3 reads CASSPALHEQYF. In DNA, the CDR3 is TGTGCCAGCAGTCCCGCCCTTCACGAGCAGTACTTC.

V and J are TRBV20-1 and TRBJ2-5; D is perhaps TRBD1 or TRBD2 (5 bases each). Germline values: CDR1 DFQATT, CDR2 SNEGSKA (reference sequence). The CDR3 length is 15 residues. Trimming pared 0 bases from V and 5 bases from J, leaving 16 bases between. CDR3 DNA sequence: TGCAGTGCTAGAGATTTGAGGGAAGAGGGGGAGACCCAGTACTTC. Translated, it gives CSARDLREEGETQYF.

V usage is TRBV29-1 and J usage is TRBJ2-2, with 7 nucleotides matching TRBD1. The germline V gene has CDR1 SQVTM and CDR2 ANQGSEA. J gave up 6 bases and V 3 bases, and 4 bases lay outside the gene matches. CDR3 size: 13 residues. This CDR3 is CSVEETGAGELFF. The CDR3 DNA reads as TGCAGCGTTGAGGAAACAGGGGCCGGGGAGCTGTTTTTT.

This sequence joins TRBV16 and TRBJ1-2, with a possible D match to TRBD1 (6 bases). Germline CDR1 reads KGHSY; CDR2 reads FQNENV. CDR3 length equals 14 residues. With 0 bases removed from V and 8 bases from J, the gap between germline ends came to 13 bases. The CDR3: CASSQSRGAEGYTF. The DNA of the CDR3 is TGTGCCAGCAGCCAATCCCGGGGGGCGGAAGGCTACACCTTC.

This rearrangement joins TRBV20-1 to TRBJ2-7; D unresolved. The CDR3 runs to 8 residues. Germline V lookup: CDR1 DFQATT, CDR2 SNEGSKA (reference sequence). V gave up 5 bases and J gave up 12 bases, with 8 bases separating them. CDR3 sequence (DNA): TGCAGTGCTGCGCTGCGGTACTTC. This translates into CSAALRYF.

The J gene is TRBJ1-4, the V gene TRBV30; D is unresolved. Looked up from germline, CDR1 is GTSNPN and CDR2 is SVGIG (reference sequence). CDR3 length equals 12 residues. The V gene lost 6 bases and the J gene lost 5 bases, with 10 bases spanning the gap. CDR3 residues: CACKGRNEKLFF. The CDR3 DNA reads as TGTGCCTGTAAAGGACGAAATGAAAAACTGTTTTTT.

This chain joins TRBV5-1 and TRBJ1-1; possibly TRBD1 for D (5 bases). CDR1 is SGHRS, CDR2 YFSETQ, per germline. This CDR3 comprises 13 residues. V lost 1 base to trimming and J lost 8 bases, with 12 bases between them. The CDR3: CASSLLGTGEAFF. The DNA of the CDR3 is TGCGCCAGCAGCTTGTTGGGGACGGGAGAAGCTTTCTTT. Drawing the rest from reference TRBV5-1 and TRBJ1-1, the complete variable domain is KAGVTQTPRYLIKTRGQQVTLSCSPISGHRSVSWYQQTPGQGLQFLFEYFSETQRNKGNFPGRFSGRQFSNSRSEMNVSTLELGDSALYLCASSLLGTGEAFFGQGTRLTVV.